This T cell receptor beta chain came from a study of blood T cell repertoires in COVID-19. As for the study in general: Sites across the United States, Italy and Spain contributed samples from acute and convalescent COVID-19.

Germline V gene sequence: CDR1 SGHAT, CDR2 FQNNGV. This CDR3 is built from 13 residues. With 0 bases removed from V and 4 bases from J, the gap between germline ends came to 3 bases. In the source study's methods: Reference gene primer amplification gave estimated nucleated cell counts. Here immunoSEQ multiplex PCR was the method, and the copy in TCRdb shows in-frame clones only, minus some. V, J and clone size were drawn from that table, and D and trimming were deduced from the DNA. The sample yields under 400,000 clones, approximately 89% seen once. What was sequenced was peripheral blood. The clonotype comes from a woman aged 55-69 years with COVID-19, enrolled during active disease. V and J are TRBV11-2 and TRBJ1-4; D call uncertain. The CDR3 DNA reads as TGTGCCAGCAGCTTAGACAGTAATGAAAAACTGTTTTTT. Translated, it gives CASSLDSNEKLFF.